Listed below are T cell receptor beta chains from one sample, sequenced in a study of sequential checkpoint blockade in melanoma. Produced via immunoSEQ multiplex PCR; TCRdb's table is partial and in-frame only. The table includes tens of thousands of clones, 32% detected once. The specimen comprised tumor tissue (inferred from file names), sampled from a patient given nivolumab and ipilimumab in sequence. The receptors here all came from a human donor with melanoma. Both conserved end residues are part of each CDR3. The D gene is left open where the match is weak. The size field is filled for only some rows; it gives once, few, many or a size class.

j_call	clone_size	d_call	v_call	cdr3_aa	cdr3_nt
TRBJ2-3	-	TRBD2	TRBV5-1	CASSLEVSGRANKDTQYF	TGCGCCAGCAGCTTGGAAGTTAGCGGGAGGGCGAATAAAGATACGCAGTATTTT
TRBJ2-3	few	TRBD2	TRBV12-5	CASTQSGVSTDTQYF	TGTGCCAGCACCCAGAGCGGGGTTAGCACAGATACGCAGTATTTT
TRBJ2-7	-	-	TRBV28	CASSPPRAGLNEQYF	TGTGCCAGCAGTCCCCCTAGGGCAGGGTTGAACGAGCAGTACTTC
TRBJ1-2	few	-	TRBV28	CASSMGGSYGYTF	TGTGCCAGCAGTATGGGGGGGAGCTATGGCTACACCTTC
TRBJ2-1	-	TRBD2	TRBV4-1	CASSQGRNKRGDHEQFF	TGCGCCAGCAGCCAAGGGAGGAACAAGCGGGGTGATCATGAGCAGTTCTTC
TRBJ2-1	-	-	TRBV11-3	CASSPGWAGKGGKNEQFF	TGTGCCAGCAGCCCTGGTTGGGCGGGAAAAGGGGGTAAGAATGAGCAGTTCTTC
TRBJ2-7	-	TRBD1	TRBV19	CASSALRQGSGEQYF	TGTGCCAGTAGTGCTCTTCGACAGGGATCGGGCGAGCAGTACTTC
TRBJ2-5	-	-	TRBV9	CASSPPYEETQYF	TGTGCCAGCAGCCCCCCGTATGAGGAGACCCAGTACTTC
TRBJ2-5	-	-	TRBV30	CAWSVRGGQGRKTQYF	TGTGCCTGGAGTGTACGGGGCGGGCAGGGGAGGAAGACCCAGTACTTC
TRBJ2-2	few	-	TRBV10-3	CAIRPQGNTGELFF	TGTGCCATCAGACCACAGGGGAACACCGGGGAGCTGTTTTTT
TRBJ2-7	few	-	TRBV6-8	CASSYSITMGEQYF	TGTGCCAGCAGTTACTCGATTACCATGGGGGAGCAGTACTTC
TRBJ2-6	-	TRBD1	TRBV19	CAGNQGGPGANVLTF	TGTGCCGGGAACCAAGGGGGCCCTGGGGCCAACGTCCTGACTTTC
TRBJ2-7	-	-	TRBV6-8	CASMRSESSYEQYF	TGTGCCAGCATGAGGTCGGAAAGCTCCTACGAGCAGTACTTC
TRBJ2-7	-	TRBD1	TRBV11-3	CASSRGQGTSYEQYF	TGTGCCAGCAGCCGGGGACAGGGGACCTCCTACGAGCAGTACTTC
TRBJ2-7	many	-	TRBV11-3	CASSPGRLVYEQYF	TGTGCCAGCAGCCCCGGACGCCTCGTCTACGAGCAGTACTTC
TRBJ2-5	-	TRBD1	TRBV19	CASSTTGAETQYF	TGTGCCAGTAGTACGACAGGGGCAGAGACCCAGTACTTC
TRBJ2-2	-	TRBD2	TRBV5-1	CASGPRGVAGAGELFF	TGCGCCAGCGGCCCCCGTGGGGTAGCGGGAGCCGGGGAGCTGTTTTTT
TRBJ1-2	-	-	TRBV19	CASSIRRSDYGYTF	TGTGCCAGTAGTATCAGGCGAAGTGACTATGGCTACACCTTC
TRBJ1-2	few	-	TRBV6-8	CAIPGDEYYGYTF	TGTGCCATACCGGGGGACGAATACTATGGCTACACCTTC
TRBJ1-2	many	-	TRBV6-8	CASSVPGNYGYTF	TGTGCCAGCAGTGTTCCGGGGAACTATGGCTACACCTTC
TRBJ2-5	many	-	TRBV12-5	CASIDEGRETQYF	TGTGCCAGCATTGATGAGGGGCGGGAGACCCAGTACTTC
TRBJ2-4	-	TRBD1	TRBV6-8	CASSYGDRTNIQYF	TGTGCCAGCAGTTACGGGGACAGAACAAACATTCAGTACTTC
TRBJ2-3	-	-	TRBV27	CASSPLGEVGLGPDTQYF	TGTGCCAGCAGTCCCCTGGGAGAGGTTGGGTTGGGGCCAGATACGCAGTATTTT
TRBJ2-7	-	TRBD1	TRBV7-6	CASSPKQGDYEQYF	TGTGCCAGCAGCCCCAAACAGGGGGACTACGAGCAGTACTTC
TRBJ1-6	-	TRBD1	TRBV19	CASSPGTGGAYNSPLHF	TGTGCCAGTAGTCCGGGGACAGGGGGCGCCTATAATTCACCCCTCCACTTT
TRBJ1-2	-	-	TRBV12-5	CASGQFQALGNGYTF	TGTGCTAGTGGTCAATTCCAGGCCCTTGGGAATGGCTACACCTTC
TRBJ2-3	few	-	TRBV7-5	CASSGQLAGFTSTDTQYF	TGTGCCAGCAGCGGACAACTAGCGGGGTTCACTAGCACAGATACGCAGTATTTT